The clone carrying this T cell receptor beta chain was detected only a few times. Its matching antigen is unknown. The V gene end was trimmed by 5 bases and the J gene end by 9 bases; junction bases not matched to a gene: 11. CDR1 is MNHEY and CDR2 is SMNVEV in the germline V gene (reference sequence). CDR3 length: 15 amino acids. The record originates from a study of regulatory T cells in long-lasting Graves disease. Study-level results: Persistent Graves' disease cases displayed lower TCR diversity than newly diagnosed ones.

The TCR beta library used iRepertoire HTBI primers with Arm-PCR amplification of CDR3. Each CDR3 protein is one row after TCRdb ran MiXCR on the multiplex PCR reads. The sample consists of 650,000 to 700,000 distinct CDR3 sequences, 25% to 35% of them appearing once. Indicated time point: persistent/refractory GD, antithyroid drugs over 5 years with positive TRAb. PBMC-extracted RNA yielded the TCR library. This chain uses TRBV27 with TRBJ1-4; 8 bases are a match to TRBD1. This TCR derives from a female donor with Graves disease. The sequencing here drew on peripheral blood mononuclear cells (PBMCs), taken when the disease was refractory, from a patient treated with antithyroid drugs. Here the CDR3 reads CASSGGDRYLKKLFF. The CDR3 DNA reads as TGTGCCAGCAGTGGCGGGGACAGGTATCTGAAAAAACTGTTTTTT.